The TCR beta chain described here comes from a study of neoadjuvant anti-PD-1 for oral cavity cancer. Background on the study: Patients without progression got a fourth dose around day 43.

Unmatched junction bases numbered 7, after V lost 5 bases and J lost 3 bases. Per germline, CDR1 SGHRS and CDR2 YFSETQ. The CDR3 contains 15 residues. Findings and limits, study-wide: Higher pretreatment blood Treg/Th17 ratios correlated with higher pretreatment blood and lower post-treatment tumor TCRbeta clonality.

Six replicates per PBMC sample, mostly from 400 to 500 ng of genomic DNA. The data were produced by immunoSEQ multiplex PCR, yet TCRdb's version contains in-frame clones alone and is incomplete. Of some 15,000 clones listed, 65% to 80% are singletons. The sample holds a few counts of this clone. Its target is unknown. Sample: PBMCs, taken before nivolumab (anti-PD-1) treatment. This sequence was found in a person aged 35 to 85 with oral cavity squamous cell carcinoma. V usage is TRBV5-1 and J usage is TRBJ2-2; TRBD1 aligns across 7 bases. In DNA form, the CDR3 reads TGCGCCAGCAGACCCTCTCAGGGGGACACCGGGGAGCTGTTTTTT. Residues: CASRPSQGDTGELFF.